The T cell receptor beta chain described here comes from a study of T cell responses to AZD1222 COVID-19 vaccine. The overall study: Some second doses came at about 4 weeks and others at about 12 weeks; these were pooled.

This CDR3 spans 17 amino acids. Germline CDR1 and CDR2: LNHDA and SQIVND (reference sequence). After removal of 4 bases from V and 4 bases from J, the junction contained 15 bases not matched to a gene. Study-level points and caveats: Clonal diversity may have been underestimated in mostly white British donors.

A remark on this clone: The antigen is undetermined.

Assay used: immunoSEQ multiplex PCR; TCRdb lists only in-frame clones, some missing. The sample has tens of thousands of clones, approximately 88% seen once; the top ten hold 15% to 20%. The specimen was peripheral blood, collected on day 0 of AZD1222 vaccination. The chain uses TRBV19 and TRBJ1-2; 7 bases are a match to TRBD1. The TCR sequence derives from an adult in good health. CDR3 nucleotide sequence: TGTGCCAGTAGTACGCGGGGGCGCAGGGGGGATGGCTATGGCTACACCTTC. Residues: CASSTRGRRGDGYGYTF.